This T cell receptor beta chain was documented in a study of blood T cell repertoires in COVID-19. In the study overall: PBMCs, B-cell-depleted T cells, or T cells provided the cDNA or gDNA that made up the material.

Individuals drawn from under 30 US areas were about 18 to 90 years old. Before being deemed recovered, Cohort 3 donors had two negative PCRs, clearance, or symptom resolution. The CDR3 loop spans 16 amino acids. Germline V gene sequence: CDR1 SGHAT, CDR2 FQNNGV. The ends were cut back, 0 bases at V and 8 bases at J, with 19 bases in the middle. This table comes from immunoSEQ multiplex PCR, and its TCRdb copy is limited to in-frame clones, with some not included. The sample consists of around 280,000 clones, roughly 85% of them appearing once. Sequencing input: PBMCs or T cells enriched from blood (not recorded which). The chain carries TRBV11-2 and TRBJ1-2; D unresolved. This clonotype was obtained from a woman aged 40-49 years who had recovered from COVID-19. The CDR3 loop reads CASSLDPDTKAIGYTF. The CDR3 DNA reads as TGTGCCAGCAGCTTAGACCCCGACACCAAGGCAATCGGCTACACCTTC. Complete variable domain (other parts from reference TRBV11-2 and TRBJ1-2): EAGVAQSPRYKIIEKRQSVAFWCNPISGHATLYWYQQILGQGPKLLIQFQNNGVVDDSQLPKDRFSAERLKGVDSTLKIQPAKLEDSAVYLCASSLDPDTKAIGYTFGSGTRLTVV.